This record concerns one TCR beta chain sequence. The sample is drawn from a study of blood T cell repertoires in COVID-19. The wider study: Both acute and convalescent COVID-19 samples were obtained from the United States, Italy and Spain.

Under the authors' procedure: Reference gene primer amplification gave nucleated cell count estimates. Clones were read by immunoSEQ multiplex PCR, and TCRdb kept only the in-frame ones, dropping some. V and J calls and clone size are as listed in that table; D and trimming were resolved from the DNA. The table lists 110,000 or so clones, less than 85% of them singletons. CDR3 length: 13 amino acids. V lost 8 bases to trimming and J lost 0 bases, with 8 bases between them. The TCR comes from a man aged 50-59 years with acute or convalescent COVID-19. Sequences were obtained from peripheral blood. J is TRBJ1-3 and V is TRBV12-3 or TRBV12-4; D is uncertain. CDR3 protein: CASLWSSGNTIYF. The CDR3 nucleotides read TGTGCCAGCTTATGGAGCTCTGGAAACACCATATATTTT.